Below are 5 T cell receptor beta chains sequenced from a single sample in a study of graft-versus-host responses after intestinal transplantation (dated by TCRdb to 2020 to 2023). The time point label, as the study defines it: cells obtained before transplantation from donor or recipient. Their antigen targets remain unknown. The library was obtained by the immunoSEQ multiplex PCR assay. TCRdb retrieved this table from immuneACCESS and kept in-frame rearrangements only. Not all clones are present; in checked studies, unresolved V genes account for under half, and no reason is known for the remainder. Recorded for this sample are 90,000 to 150,000 clones; around 95% of them occurred a single time. The top ten clonotypes cover more than 2.5% of the sample. Material: unstimulated CD8+ T cells sorted from spleen or lymph node cells, obtained before intestinal transplant. The receptors derive from a human donor who received an intestinal transplant.

The CDR3 region has the DNA TGTGCCAGCAGTCACAGGGGCGGCACAGATACGCAGTATTTT. It encodes CASSHRGGTDTQYF. This chain joins TRBV27 and TRBJ2-3, with 7 nucleotides matching TRBD1. Germline loops: CDR1 MNHEY, CDR2 SMNVEV (reference sequence). V shed 5 bases and J 1 base; nucleotides not matched to a gene: 3. This CDR3 is built from 14 residues.

This clone has only one observation. This chain joins TRBV6-6 and TRBJ1-2; D possibly corresponds to TRBD1 (6 bases). The germline V gene encodes CDR1 MNHNY and CDR2 SVGAGI (reference sequence). This CDR3 has 14 amino acids. The ends were cut back, 6 bases at V and 4 bases at J, with 15 bases in the middle. CDR3 loop: CASSLDSGLYGYTF. CDR3 sequence (DNA): TGTGCCAGCAGCCTGGACAGCGGACTCTATGGCTACACCTTC.

This chain uses TRBV28 with TRBJ1-1, with D unclear. This CDR3 region has 14 residues. Germline values: CDR1 MDHEN, CDR2 SYDVKM. Between the trimmed V and J ends, which lost 1 base and 2 bases, there was a span of 8 bases. The CDR3 region has the DNA TGTGCCAGCAGTTTATCGCCAGGTAACACTGAAGCTTTCTTT. Translating gives CASSLSPGNTEAFF.

The chain has TRBV29-1 and TRBJ1-4; 7 nucleotides match TRBD1. CDR3 length equals 14 residues. The V and J ends lost 1 base and 8 bases, in that order; junction bases with no gene match: 7. Germline loops: CDR1 SQVTM, CDR2 ANQGSEA. The DNA for the CDR3 is TGCAGCGTTGAAGCGCCAGGGGGGTACGAAAAACTGTTTTTT. This sequence encodes CSVEAPGGYEKLFF.

This clone was found once. The rearrangement links TRBV5-6 to TRBJ1-2, with 7 bases matching TRBD1. The length of the CDR3 is 16 residues. Germline CDR1 and CDR2: SGHDT and YYEEEE. After removal of 4 bases from V and 4 bases from J, the junction contained 13 bases not matched to a gene. The CDR3 DNA sequence: TGTGCCAGCAGCCCGGGAGACAGGGATCCCCTCTATGGCTACACCTTC. Translation gives CASSPGDRDPLYGYTF.